Following are 17 T cell receptor beta chains from one sample sequenced in a study of T-cell reconstitution after alpha-beta-depleted transplantation in children. Construction of the TCRbeta library involved unique molecular identifiers. TCRdb ran MiXCR on the PCR reads and lists one entry per CDR3 protein. Among some 200,000 distinct CDR3 sequences listed, under 8.5% were seen once. The sample consisted of PBMCs, mostly from graft donor cells, taken 360 days after TCRalphabeta/CD19-depleted stem cell transplant. All receptors derive from a male patient aged 2 to 9 who had a stem cell transplant for acute myeloid leukemia, so the T cells may come from the graft donor.

The rearrangement uses TRBV28 and TRBJ2-5; 13 positions agree with TRBD2. The CDR3 runs to 16 residues. V lost 6 bases and J lost 2; bases outside the gene matches: 6. Germline V gene lookup returns CDR1 MDHEN and CDR2 SYDVKM. Here the CDR3 DNA reads TGTGCCAGCAGGACCTCACTAGCGGGGGGGCAAGAGACCCAGTACTTC. Protein product: CASRTSLAGGQETQYF.

J is TRBJ1-1 and V is TRBV5-1; TRBD1 is a possible D gene (5 bases). Trimming cost V 3 bases and J 3 bases, with 12 bases left between them. Germline loops: CDR1 SGHRS, CDR2 YFSETQ. CDR3 length: 14 amino acids. DNA of the CDR3: TGCGCCAGCAGCTCTCAGGGTTGGGACACTGAAGCTTTCTTT. Residues: CASSSQGWDTEAFF.

This clonotype was seen only a few times. V gene TRBV5-1 combines with J gene TRBJ2-5; no definite D call. The germline CDR1 and CDR2 sequences are SGHRS and YFSETQ. V dropped 0 bases and J dropped 7 bases, with 7 bases sitting between them. The CDR3 has 12 residues. The CDR3 is CASSLDRGTQYF. The CDR3 DNA reads as TGCGCCAGCAGCTTGGACCGAGGGACCCAGTACTTC. The entire variable domain, with the rest obtained from reference TRBV5-1 and TRBJ2-5, is as follows: KAGVTQTPRYLIKTRGQQVTLSCSPISGHRSVSWYQQTPGQGLQFLFEYFSETQRNKGNFPGRFSGRQFSNSRSEMNVSTLELGDSALYLCASSLDRGTQYFGPGTRLLVL.

This clonotype was seen a handful of times. The rearrangement links TRBV11-2 to TRBJ2-1, with 10 bases matching TRBD2. Germline CDR1 is SGHAT and CDR2 is FQNNGV. With 1 base clipped from V and 8 bases from J, the junction kept 5 bases outside the gene matches. The CDR3 covers 15 residues. The CDR3 region is CASSLVSSGSYEQFF. The CDR3 DNA follows: TGTGCCAGCAGCTTAGTGTCTAGCGGGAGCTATGAGCAGTTCTTC.

Many counts were recorded for this clonotype. The CDR3 DNA sequence: TGTGCCAGCAGTTGGGGTGTCACAGATACGCAGTATTTT. Its translation is CASSWGVTDTQYF. This chain joins TRBV28 and TRBJ2-3; the D is unclear. This CDR3 comprises 13 residues. Between the trimmed V and J ends, which lost 4 bases and 2 bases, there was a span of 7 bases. The germline V gene has CDR1 MDHEN and CDR2 SYDVKM. The complete variable domain, with remaining parts taken from reference TRBV28 and TRBJ2-3, reads DVKVTQSSRYLVKRTGEKVFLECVQDMDHENMFWYRQDPGLGLRLIYFSYDVKMKEKGDIPEGYSVSREKKERFSLILESASTNQTSMYLCASSWGVTDTQYFGPGTRLTVL.

This rearrangement joins TRBV12-3 or TRBV12-4 to TRBJ2-5, with TRBD2 matching over 9 bases. The J segment lost 3 bases and the V segment lost 6 bases, leaving 5 bases of the junction unmatched. The length of the CDR3 is 14 residues. The CDR3 is CASSQRGAEETQYF. The CDR3 DNA is TGTGCCAGCAGCCAGCGGGGGGCAGAAGAGACCCAGTACTTC.

The V and J genes are TRBV12-3 or TRBV12-4 and TRBJ1-5, with D unclear. Trimming shortened V by 3 bases and J by 3 bases, and 12 bases separated the two germline ends. This CDR3 has 15 amino acids. Written as DNA, the CDR3 is TGTGCCAGCAGTTTTCGGCCCCTTGTCAATCAGCCCCAGCATTTT. Its protein is CASSFRPLVNQPQHF.

The table lists this clonotype with many counts. The chain carries TRBV29-1 and TRBJ2-1; D possibly corresponds to TRBD1 (6 bases). Germline V lookup: CDR1 SQVTM, CDR2 ANQGSEA. V lost 8 bases and J lost 5, with 13 bases in between. CDR3 length: 12 residues. This CDR3 reads CSPRTAHNEQFF. Written as DNA, the CDR3 is TGCAGCCCCCGGACAGCTCACAATGAGCAGTTCTTC.

There are many counts of this clonotype. This rearrangement joins TRBV12-3 or TRBV12-4 to TRBJ2-7; D gene uncertain. With 1 base removed from V and 2 bases from J, the gap between germline ends came to 9 bases. The CDR3 has 14 residues. CDR3: CASSLGEEAYEQYV. The CDR3 nucleotides are TGTGCCAGCAGTTTAGGAGAAGAAGCCTACGAGCAGTACGTC.

This clonotype was observed a handful of times. This chain joins TRBV20-1 and TRBJ1-2; unclear D gene. The CDR3 has 11 amino acids. From germline, CDR1 is DFQATT and CDR2 SNEGSKA (reference sequence). V was cut by 2 bases and J by 8 bases, with 9 bases left in between. The CDR3 nucleotides read TGCAGTGCTAGACTCTGGTTAGGCTACACCTTC. Encoded protein: CSARLWLGYTF.

The rearrangement uses TRBV15 and TRBJ1-5; D remains ambiguous. The CDR3 consists of 14 residues. Trimming pared 5 bases from V and 10 bases from J, leaving 18 bases between. Germline CDR1 is LNHNV and CDR2 is YYDKDF (reference sequence). This CDR3 reads CATSAPHVAHPQHF. The CDR3 DNA reads TGTGCCACCAGCGCGCCCCATGTTGCTCATCCCCAGCATTTT.

The V and J genes are TRBV11-2 and TRBJ2-3; D is ambiguous. Germline V gene data show CDR1 as SGHAT and CDR2 as FQNNGV. This CDR3 region has 13 residues. Trimming took off 2 bases at V and 4 bases at J, with 7 bases between the two ends. The DNA for the CDR3 is TGTGCCAGCAGCTTATTCCAGGCAGATACGCAGTATTTT. Its protein is CASSLFQADTQYF.

There are many counts of this clonotype. The chain couples TRBV5-1 to TRBJ2-3; 7 nucleotides agree with TRBD1. Germline V gene sequence: CDR1 SGHRS, CDR2 YFSETQ. The V gene end was trimmed by 2 bases and the J gene end by 5 bases; junction bases not matched to a gene: 8. This CDR3 has 15 amino acids. The chain's CDR3 is CASSLRDREKDTQYF. DNA of the CDR3: TGCGCCAGCAGCTTAAGAGACAGGGAAAAAGATACGCAGTATTTT.

This clonotype came up many times. V is TRBV6-5 and J is TRBJ2-7; no definite D call. V lost 0 bases, J lost 6 bases, and 9 bases lay in between. Germline lookup yields CDR1 MNHEY and CDR2 SVGAGI. CDR3 size: 13 residues. The CDR3 DNA is TGTGCCAGCAGTTACTCGATAGTGGGCGAGCAGTACTTC. The encoded protein is CASSYSIVGEQYF.

This clonotype was found many times. This chain joins TRBV20-1 and TRBJ2-2; D may match TRBD1 or TRBD2 (6 bases each). The CDR3 length is 14 residues. Germline CDR1 DFQATT, CDR2 SNEGSKA (reference sequence). Trimming took off 3 bases at V and 4 bases at J, with 12 bases between the two ends. The CDR3 sequence is CSASEGGITGELFF. CDR3 coding DNA: TGCAGTGCTAGTGAAGGGGGGATCACCGGGGAGCTGTTTTTT.

To note about this clonotype: This may come from a read error, since a much larger clone is one base off. Because it lacks the conserved phenylalanine or tryptophan at the end, this CDR3 is likely a read error. The chain joins TRBV12-3 or TRBV12-4 to TRBJ2-1; the D is unclear. V dropped 1 base and J dropped 0 bases, with 7 bases sitting between them. This CDR3 spans 15 amino acids. CDR3 in DNA: TGTGCCAGCAGTTTAGAATGGAGCTCCTACAATGAGCAGTTCTCC. The encoded protein is CASSLEWSSYNEQFS.

This clonotype was recorded many times. V is TRBV10-3 and J is TRBJ1-3; unclear D gene. This CDR3 is 17 amino acids long. Germline V CDR1 and CDR2: ENHRY, SYGVKD. V shed 4 bases and J shed 0 bases, with 16 bases lying between them. CDR3 sequence reads: CAISGGPTGFSGNTIYF. The CDR3 bases are TGTGCCATCAGTGGCGGGCCTACGGGCTTCTCTGGAAACACCATATATTTT.